Below, 19 T cell receptor beta chains from the same sample are listed, as sequenced in a study of technical replicates of blood from a handful of donors. The table came from immunoSEQ multiplex PCR; TCRdb's copy has only in-frame clones and leaves some out. The table includes approximately 70,000 clones, around 94% detected once. Sequences were obtained from T cells isolated from PBMCs. The receptors come from a human donor in good health.

This clone was seen once. The gene calls are TRBV7-2 and TRBJ2-1; D not certain. The ends were cut back, 3 bases at V and 6 bases at J, with 21 bases in the middle. Germline V gene sequence: CDR1 SGHTA, CDR2 FQGNSA. The CDR3 runs to 17 residues. CDR3 residues: CASSFLTPGTLFNEQFF. The DNA for the CDR3 is TGTGCCAGCAGCTTCCTAACCCCCGGTACTCTATTCAATGAGCAGTTCTTC.

V gene TRBV6-5 combines with J gene TRBJ2-1; D might be TRBD1 (5 bases). V was shortened by 7 bases and J by 4 bases, with 17 bases between the two germline ends. Germline assignment: CDR1 MNHEY and CDR2 SVGAGI. The CDR3 sequence is 15 residues long. In nucleotides, the CDR3 is TGTGCCAGCACCGAAGACAGTAGGGGATACAATGAGCAGTTCTTC. It encodes CASTEDSRGYNEQFF.

The rearrangement joins TRBV6-5 to TRBJ2-1; 10 bases are a match to TRBD2. From germline, CDR1 is MNHEY and CDR2 SVGAGI. With V trimmed by 8 bases and J by 7 bases, 8 bases remained unmatched. CDR3 length: 14 amino acids. The CDR3 sequence is CASGGVAGGNEQFF. Written as DNA, the CDR3 is TGTGCCAGCGGCGGGGTAGCGGGAGGTAATGAGCAGTTCTTC.

This clone has only one observation. This chain uses TRBV28 with TRBJ2-7; 9 nucleotides line up with TRBD2. The CDR3 totals 14 residues. Germline CDR1 reads MDHEN; CDR2 reads SYDVKM. Trimming at V came to 6 bases and at J to 3 bases, leaving 6 bases not matched to a gene. CDR3 residues: CASRISGSVYEQYF. DNA for the CDR3: TGTGCCAGCAGGATTAGCGGGAGTGTCTACGAGCAGTACTTC.

The rearrangement links TRBV5-4 to TRBJ2-5; 9 nucleotides align to TRBD2. Looked up from germline, CDR1 is SGHNT and CDR2 is YYREEE (reference sequence). The V and J ends lost 2 bases and 2 bases, in that order; junction bases with no gene match: 4. The length of the CDR3 is 15 residues. The CDR3 bases are TGTGCCAGCAGCTTACAAGCGGGAGGACAAGAGACCCAGTACTTC. Encoded protein: CASSLQAGGQETQYF.

This CDR3 is CASSLSHYNEQFF. CDR3 nucleotides: TGTGCCAGCAGTTTGTCCCACTACAATGAGCAGTTCTTC. The chain combines TRBV28 with TRBJ2-1; D is ambiguous. V gave up 3 bases and J gave up 3 bases, with 6 bases separating them. Germline-derived CDR1 and CDR2 are MDHEN and SYDVKM. CDR3 size: 13 residues.

The chain couples TRBV13 to TRBJ1-1; 7 nucleotides line up with TRBD1. The CDR3 has 14 residues. CDR1 and CDR2 from the germline V gene are PRHDT and FYEKMQ (reference sequence). After removal of 1 base from V and 5 bases from J, the junction contained 4 bases not matched to a gene. Here the CDR3 reads CASSLVQGSTEAFF. Written as DNA, the CDR3 is TGTGCCAGCAGCTTAGTACAGGGGAGTACTGAAGCTTTCTTT.

The rearrangement uses TRBV30 and TRBJ2-7; 9 nucleotides match TRBD1. The CDR3 is 13 residues long. Germline V gene data show CDR1 as GTSNPN and CDR2 as SVGIG (reference sequence). V gave up 0 bases and J gave up 6 bases; unmatched junction bases: 3. CDR3 protein: CAWSVQGAGEQYF. CDR3 DNA sequence: TGTGCCTGGAGTGTACAGGGGGCGGGCGAGCAGTACTTC. Together with reference TRBV30 and TRBJ2-7, the CDR3 gives the full variable domain: SQTIHQWPATLVQPVGSPLSLECTVEGTSNPNLYWYRQAAGRGLQLLFYSVGIGQISSEVPQNLSASRPQDRQFILSSKKLLLSDSGFYLCAWSVQGAGEQYFGPGTRLTVT.

This clone has a single count. V gene TRBV15 combines with J gene TRBJ2-3; the D gene is possibly TRBD1 (5 bases). The CDR3 has 15 residues. Germline V gives CDR1 LNHNV, CDR2 YYDKDF (reference sequence). V gave up 6 bases and J gave up 3 bases, with 16 bases separating them. The CDR3: CATSRTDTGTDTQYF. CDR3 DNA sequence: TGTGCCACCAGTCGTACGGACACGGGTACAGATACGCAGTATTTT.

The chain combines TRBV19 with TRBJ2-1; D is possibly TRBD2 (6 bases). Trimming left V 6 bases short and J 8 bases short, with 11 bases between. CDR3 size: 12 residues. Germline CDR1 and CDR2: LNHDA and SQIVND (reference sequence). For the CDR3, the DNA is TGTGCCAGTAGCCCCACTAGCTATGAGCAGTTCTTC. Protein product: CASSPTSYEQFF.

CDR3 amino acids: CASSYSSYEQYF. In DNA form, the CDR3 reads TGTGCCAGCAGCTATAGCAGCTACGAGCAGTACTTC. The chain recombines TRBV7-6 with TRBJ2-7; D gene uncertain. Germline-derived CDR1 and CDR2 are SGHVS and FNYEAQ. The CDR3 spans 12 residues. The V gene lost 4 bases and the J gene lost 3 bases, with 7 bases spanning the gap. Combining the CDR3 with reference TRBV7-6 and TRBJ2-7 gives the whole variable domain GAGVSQSPRYKVTKRGQDVALRCDPISGHVSLYWYRQALGQGPEFLTYFNYEAQQDKSGLPNDRFSAERPEGSISTLTIQRTEQRDSAMYRCASSYSSYEQYFGPGTRLTVT.

V usage is TRBV11-3 and J usage is TRBJ2-3; 7 bases are shared with TRBD2. V dropped 5 bases and J dropped 4; count of bases not matched to a gene: 12. The germline V gene encodes CDR1 SGHNT and CDR2 YENEEA. The CDR3 runs to 16 residues. Written as DNA, the CDR3 is TGTGCCAGCAGCACCAGAAACGGGAGGTCCGCAGATACGCAGTATTTT. Amino acid sequence: CASSTRNGRSADTQYF.

J is TRBJ2-1 and V is TRBV9; 8 bases agree with TRBD2. Unmatched junction bases numbered 6, after V lost 4 bases and J lost 6 bases. The CDR3 length is 14 residues. CDR1 and CDR2 (germline): SGDLS, YYNGEE. The CDR3 loop reads CASSPQGTSNEQFF. DNA of the CDR3: TGTGCCAGCAGCCCCCAAGGGACTAGCAATGAGCAGTTCTTC. The full variable domain, completed using reference TRBV9 and TRBJ2-1, is DSGVTQTPKHLITATGQRVTLRCSPRSGDLSVYWYQQSLDQGLQFLIQYYNGEERAKGNILERFSAQQFPDLHSELNLSSLELGDSALYFCASSPQGTSNEQFFGPGTRLTVL.

This chain uses TRBV27 with TRBJ1-1; 9 bases align to TRBD1. Germline lookup yields CDR1 MNHEY and CDR2 SMNVEV (reference sequence). The CDR3 runs to 13 residues. V lost 6 bases to trimming and J lost 8 bases; unmatched junction nucleotides: 7. The CDR3 loop is CASSPNRGREAFF. The CDR3 DNA reads as TGTGCCAGCAGCCCAAACAGGGGGCGGGAAGCTTTCTTT.

The chain employs TRBV5-4 and TRBJ2-7; D unclear. The CDR3 length is 12 residues. Trimming left V 1 base short and J 4 bases short, with 6 bases between. Germline CDR1 and CDR2: SGHNT and YYREEE (reference sequence). The CDR3 here is CASSLPGYEQYF. The CDR3 DNA reads TGTGCCAGCAGCTTGCCCGGGTACGAGCAGTACTTC.

The genes are TRBV29-1 and TRBJ1-1; 7 positions agree with TRBD1. This CDR3 has 13 amino acids. V lost 7 bases to trimming and J lost 1 base; unmatched junction nucleotides: 6. Germline V gene data show CDR1 as SQVTM and CDR2 as ANQGSEA. In DNA, the CDR3 is TGCAGCGCCCCCGGGACAGCGAACACTGAAGCTTTCTTT. This sequence encodes CSAPGTANTEAFF.

V is TRBV19 and J is TRBJ1-5, with 8 bases that match TRBD1. Germline V gene lookup returns CDR1 LNHDA and CDR2 SQIVND (reference sequence). Unmatched junction bases numbered 6, after V lost 3 bases and J lost 5 bases. The CDR3 runs to 15 residues. The DNA of the CDR3 is TGTGCCAGTAGTATCAGGGGGCAGCTAGATCAGCCCCAGCATTTT. Its translation is CASSIRGQLDQPQHF. Drawing the rest from reference TRBV19 and TRBJ1-5, the complete variable domain is DGGITQSPKYLFRKEGQNVTLSCEQNLNHDAMYWYRQDPGQGLRLIYYSQIVNDFQKGDIAEGYSVSREKKESFPLTVTSAQKNPTAFYLCASSIRGQLDQPQHFGDGTRLSIL.

This chain connects TRBV7-2 to TRBJ2-5; 11 nucleotides align to TRBD2. Germline CDR1 is SGHTA and CDR2 is FQGNSA. Germline trimming cut 6 bases from V and 0 bases from J; bases unmatched to any gene: 3. This CDR3 has 15 amino acids. CDR3 DNA sequence: TGTGCCAGCAGTTGGACTAGCGGGTACCAAGAGACCCAGTACTTC. Amino acid sequence: CASSWTSGYQETQYF. The whole variable domain, filled in from reference TRBV7-2 and TRBJ2-5, reads GAGVSQSPSNKVTEKGKDVELRCDPISGHTALYWYRQSLGQGLEFLIYFQGNSAPDKSGLPSDRFSAERTGGSVSTLTIQRTQQEDSAVYLCASSWTSGYQETQYFGPGTRLLVL.

The V gene is TRBV5-1, the J gene TRBJ2-7; 8 nucleotides match TRBD2. V lost 4 bases, J lost 6 bases, and 12 bases stayed unmatched. The CDR3 has 15 residues. Per germline, CDR1 SGHRS and CDR2 YFSETQ. CDR3 region: CASSLEAREGPEQYF. The CDR3 nucleotides read TGCGCCAGCAGCCTGGAAGCCCGGGAGGGCCCCGAGCAGTACTTC.